Included here is one T cell receptor (beta chain) sequence, with context. In the same sample, other DNA sequences code for this CDR3. This entry belongs to a study of shared clonotypes between healthy human individuals. For the study at large: Every donor yielded three CD4 naive, three CD4 memory, two CD8 naive and one CD8 memory plate.

The table came from immunoSEQ multiplex PCR; TCRdb's copy has only in-frame clones and leaves some out. Seen here are about 1,800,000 clones, approximately 95% observed once, and the top ten hold approximately 1.2%. CDR1 is SEHNR and CDR2 is FQNEAQ in the germline V gene (reference sequence). V lost 4 bases to trimming and J lost 4 bases; unmatched junction nucleotides: 6. The CDR3 covers 15 residues. CD8 cells classed as naive were CD45RO-negative and positively selected for CCR7, excluding terminally differentiated effector memory CD45RA+ cells. J is TRBJ2-3 and V is TRBV7-9; 9 nucleotides align to TRBD2. The TCR originated in a man aged 18-30 years in good health. The specimen was naive CD8+ T cells sorted from blood. This CDR3 is CASSSLAGEADTQYF. Here the CDR3 DNA reads TGTGCCAGCAGCTCCTTAGCGGGAGAGGCAGATACGCAGTATTTT. Supplemented by reference TRBV7-9 and TRBJ2-3, the full variable domain reads DTGVSQNPRHKITKRGQNVTFRCDPISEHNRLYWYRQTLGQGPEFLTYFQNEAQLEKSRLLSDRFSAERPKGSFSTLEIQRTEQGDSAMYLCASSSLAGEADTQYFGPGTRLTVL.